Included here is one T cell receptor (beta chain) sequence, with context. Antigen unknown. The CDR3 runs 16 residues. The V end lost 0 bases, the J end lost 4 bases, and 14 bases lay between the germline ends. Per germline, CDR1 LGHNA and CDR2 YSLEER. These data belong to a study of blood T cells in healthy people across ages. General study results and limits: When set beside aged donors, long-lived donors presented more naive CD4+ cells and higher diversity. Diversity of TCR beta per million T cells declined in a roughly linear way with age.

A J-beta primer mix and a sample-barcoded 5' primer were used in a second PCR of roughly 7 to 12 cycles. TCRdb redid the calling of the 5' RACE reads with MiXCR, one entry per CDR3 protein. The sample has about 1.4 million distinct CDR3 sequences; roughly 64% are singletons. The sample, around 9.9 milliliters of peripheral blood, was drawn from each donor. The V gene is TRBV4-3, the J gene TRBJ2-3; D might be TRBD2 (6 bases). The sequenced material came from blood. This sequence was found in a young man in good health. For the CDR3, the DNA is TGCGCCAGCAGCCAAGAGGGGAGGAGATTCGCAGATACGCAGTATTTT. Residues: CASSQEGRRFADTQYF.